This T cell receptor beta chain was profiled in a study of T cells in tuberculosis. General observations from the study: Low-affinity CD1B-GMM tetramer-binding T cells may have been missed.

Here immunoSEQ multiplex PCR was the method, and the copy in TCRdb shows in-frame clones only, minus some. The sample records about 59,000 clones, around 81% being singletons. After thawing and overnight rest, PBMC were stained with GMM-loaded CD1B tetramer, viability dye and anti-CD3 for sorting. C32 glucose monomycolate from Rhodococcus equi was loaded onto the CD1B tetramers. CD14-expressing monocytes were removed from PBMC before cryopreservation and sorting. Tetramer-negative cells, around 110,000 per donor, were also sorted. V trimming: 1 base; J trimming: 4 bases; junction bases outside the gene matches: 10. There are 17 residues in the CDR3. Germline V gene sequence: CDR1 SGDLS, CDR2 YYNGEE.

This TCR derives from an adult woman with latent tuberculosis. The sample was CD1b-GMM tetramer-negative cells sorted from PBMCs. The chain is built from TRBV9 and TRBJ2-3; TRBD2 aligns across 9 bases. CDR3 in DNA: TGTGCCAGCAGCGTAATTGGCGGGGGGGCTACAGCAGATACGCAGTATTTT. Translated: CASSVIGGGATADTQYF.